The source of this T cell receptor beta chain is a study of human thymus T cells. Study-wide points: A high degree of thymic repertoire overlap among unrelated individuals was reported in related research.

The sample holds a few counts of this clone. Its antigen is unknown. Profiled with immunoSEQ multiplex PCR; TCRdb holds only in-frame clones, not every one. The table includes tens of thousands of clones, around 95% detected once. Corrective heart surgery yielded the resections from which the thymus tissue came. Serving as donors were healthy Finnish infants, each of whom was having open corrective surgery for congenital heart defects. Unmatched junction bases numbered 9, after V lost 0 bases and J lost 4 bases. The CDR3 extends over 17 amino acids. Germline lookup yields CDR1 GTSNPN and CDR2 SVGIG (reference sequence).

The sample was thymus tissue. The rearrangement joins TRBV30 to TRBJ1-5; 10 bases are a match to TRBD1. The receptor was derived from a girl less than two years old with a congenital heart defect but otherwise immunologically healthy. CDR3 protein: CAWSVGPAGQGNQPQHF. The CDR3 bases are TGTGCCTGGAGTGTAGGGCCCGCGGGACAGGGGAATCAGCCCCAGCATTTT.